This passage covers 7 T cell receptor beta chains from one sample sequenced in a study of identical twins. TCRdb reprocessed the 5' RACE reads via MiXCR and lists one record per CDR3 protein. The sample shows approximately 620,000 distinct CDR3 sequences, 8.5% to 9.5% of them seen only once. In addition, the sample was reused for a study of yellow fever vaccine responses in identical twins.

Input material: PBMCs. The receptor source for this set is a woman younger than 30 in good health.

The table lists this clonotype with a few counts. The chain is built from TRBV29-1 and TRBJ2-1, with D possibly TRBD1 on 8 matching bases. The CDR3 is 14 residues long. Germline V gene data show CDR1 as SQVTM and CDR2 as ANQGSEA. The V gene lost 4 bases and the J gene lost 8 bases, with 18 bases spanning the gap. CDR3 DNA sequence: TGCAGCGTTGGGGGGGGACAGGTAATCCATGAGCAGTTCTTC. Protein sequence: CSVGGGQVIHEQFF.

This clonotype was recorded at least ten times. V is TRBV19 and J is TRBJ2-1, with TRBD2 matching over 8 bases. Germline V CDR1 and CDR2: LNHDA, SQIVND (reference sequence). This CDR3 has 15 amino acids. J lost 7 bases, V lost 5 bases, and 10 bases had no gene match. CDR3 protein: CASSEPSGGRNEQFF. The CDR3 DNA sequence: TGTGCCAGTAGTGAACCAAGCGGGGGAAGGAATGAGCAGTTCTTC.

V usage is TRBV25-1 and J usage is TRBJ1-1, with no clear D. The CDR3 consists of 14 residues. Germline V CDR1 and CDR2: MGHDK, SYGVNS. The V end was cut by 3 bases, the J end by 2 bases, with 10 bases between. The CDR3 DNA is TGTGCCAGCAGTGAGCCGGCGGCAAACACTGAAGCTTTCTTT. Encoded protein: CASSEPAANTEAFF.

This clonotype was seen more than once but under ten times. The chain links TRBV12-3 or TRBV12-4 to TRBJ2-5, with a tentative D call TRBD2 (5 bases). This CDR3 is 14 amino acids long. V was shortened by 6 bases and J by 7 bases, with 18 bases between the two germline ends. CDR3 loop: CASSPGSGSRTQYF. The CDR3 coding sequence is TGTGCCAGCAGCCCAGGCTCGGGGAGTAGGACCCAGTACTTC.

This clonotype was picked up a small number of times. As DNA, the CDR3 is TGTGCCACCAGCAGACGGGACCTCTCGAACACCGGGGAGCTGTTTTTT. This sequence encodes CATSRRDLSNTGELFF. The chain has TRBV15 and TRBJ2-2; D may match TRBD1 or TRBD2 (5 bases each). Germline CDR1 and CDR2: LNHNV and YYDKDF (reference sequence). Trimming removed 2 bases at V and 0 bases at J, with 10 bases between. CDR3 length: 16 amino acids.

The gene calls are TRBV3-1 and TRBJ2-1, with TRBD2 matching over 7 bases. Germline V lookup: CDR1 LGHDT, CDR2 YNNKEL (reference sequence). Germline trimming cut 3 bases from V and 0 bases from J; bases unmatched to any gene: 2. This CDR3 has 15 residues. The CDR3 bases are TGTGCCAGCAGCCACCCGGGGGGCTCCTACAATGAGCAGTTCTTC. It is translated as CASSHPGGSYNEQFF.

V usage is TRBV7-2 and J usage is TRBJ2-7; 8 nucleotides line up with TRBD2. The CDR3 is 14 amino acids. The germline CDR1 and CDR2 sequences are SGHTA and FQGNSA. J was trimmed by 2 bases and V by 3 bases; bases with no gene match: 3. The CDR3 DNA sequence: TGTGCCAGCAGCTTCACTAGCGGACCCTACGAGCAGTACTTC. This translates into CASSFTSGPYEQYF.